Below are 16 T cell receptor beta chains sequenced from a single sample in a study of T cells in Graves' hyperthyroidism and ophthalmopathy. The investigators amplified TCR beta CDR3 regions from RNA transcripts. First-round RT-PCR of the TCR CDR3 relied on the HTBI primer set. MiXCR, run by TCRdb on the multiplex PCR reads, gives a single entry per CDR3 protein. The sample consists of more than 350,000 distinct CDR3 sequences, 14% to 15% of them appearing once. Sample: blood. The receptor set was obtained from a woman aged 25 to 45 with Graves' hyperthyroidism.

This clonotype was observed at least ten times. V and J are TRBV20-1 and TRBJ2-7, with 14 bases that match TRBD2. This CDR3 has 12 residues. Germline CDR1 and CDR2: DFQATT and SNEGSKA (reference sequence). CDR3 protein: CTGTSGSYEQYF. The CDR3 bases are TGCACCGGGACTAGCGGGAGCTACGAGCAGTACTTC.

A word on this clonotype: Mismatch with germline at one junction end may stem from a read error. The rearrangement uses TRBV7-3 and TRBJ2-7, with TRBD2 identical over 14 bases. CDR1 is SGHTA, CDR2 FQGTGA, per germline. The CDR3 spans 16 residues. CDR3 in DNA: TGTGCCAGCAGCTCGGGACTAGCGGGAGCCTCCAACGAGCAGTACTTC. Its protein product is CASSSGLAGASNEQYF.

This clonotype appeared many times. The chain employs TRBV7-9 and TRBJ2-7, with D possibly being TRBD1 or TRBD2 (5 bases each). The CDR3 is made up of 14 amino acids. V shed 7 bases and J shed 6 bases, with 19 bases lying between them. Germline loops: CDR1 SEHNR, CDR2 FQNEAQ (reference sequence). This CDR3 reads CASTRVEGSGEQYF. The CDR3 nucleotides are TGTGCCAGCACACGGGTAGAGGGGTCAGGCGAGCAGTACTTC. Supplemented by reference TRBV7-9 and TRBJ2-7, the full variable domain reads DTGVSQNPRHKITKRGQNVTFRCDPISEHNRLYWYRQTLGQGPEFLTYFQNEAQLEKSRLLSDRFSAERPKGSFSTLEIQRTEQGDSAMYLCASTRVEGSGEQYFGPGTRLTVT.

This clonotype was counted at least ten times. This chain joins TRBV5-1 and TRBJ2-6; D is unresolved. Germline V gene lookup returns CDR1 SGHRS and CDR2 YFSETQ. V lost 0 bases and J lost 0, with 10 bases in between. The CDR3 is 17 amino acids. The CDR3 sequence: CASSLEVSSSGANVLTF. The CDR3, as DNA: TGCGCCAGCAGCTTGGAAGTCAGCTCCTCTGGGGCCAACGTCCTGACTTTC.

The chain couples TRBV29-1 to TRBJ1-1; 10 bases are a match to TRBD1. The trim removed 0 bases at V and 6 bases at J, leaving 19 bases unmatched. Germline values: CDR1 SQVTM, CDR2 ANQGSEA. The CDR3 sequence is 19 residues long. The CDR3 here is CSVEDRGDAGQGSLAEAFF. DNA of the CDR3: TGCAGCGTTGAAGATCGAGGTGACGCGGGACAGGGGTCCTTGGCTGAAGCTTTCTTT.

The chain employs TRBV2 and TRBJ2-1; D unresolved. Deletions cut 4 bases from V and 5 bases from J, with 12 bases between. Germline CDR1 reads SNHLY; CDR2 reads FYNNEI. This CDR3 is built from 14 residues. The CDR3 is CASSAHTNNNEQFF. The CDR3 DNA reads TGTGCCAGCAGTGCCCACACAAACAACAATGAGCAGTTCTTC.

This clonotype was seen ten or more times. The chain is built from TRBV18 and TRBJ2-3, with 9 bases matching TRBD1. The length of the CDR3 is 16 residues. Germline CDR1 KGHSH, CDR2 LQKENI. J gave up 5 bases and V 3 bases, and 9 bases lay outside the gene matches. The CDR3 reads CASSPKTGTGLDTQYF. The CDR3 nucleotides are TGTGCCAGCTCACCTAAAACCGGGACAGGGCTAGATACGCAGTATTTT.

The genes are TRBV5-1 and TRBJ2-7; a weak D match, TRBD1 (5 bases). The CDR3 extends over 13 amino acids. Trimming took off 1 base at V and 3 bases at J, with 8 bases between the two ends. Germline V gene sequence: CDR1 SGHRS, CDR2 YFSETQ. In DNA, the CDR3 is TGCGCCAGCAGCTTGAGACAGAACTACGAGCAGTACTTC. This sequence encodes CASSLRQNYEQYF. Based on the CDR3 plus reference TRBV5-1 and TRBJ2-7, the full variable domain is KAGVTQTPRYLIKTRGQQVTLSCSPISGHRSVSWYQQTPGQGLQFLFEYFSETQRNKGNFPGRFSGRQFSNSRSEMNVSTLELGDSALYLCASSLRQNYEQYFGPGTRLTVT.

This clonotype was seen ten or more times. This chain uses TRBV27 with TRBJ1-1; tentatively, D is TRBD1 (5 bases). Trimming took off 7 bases at V and 5 bases at J, with 20 bases between the two ends. This CDR3 is built from 15 residues. CDR1 MNHEY and CDR2 SMNVEV come from the germline V gene (reference sequence). The CDR3 spells CASNRLGTLGTEAFF. CDR3 bases: TGTGCCAGCAACCGCCTGGGGACTTTGGGGACTGAAGCTTTCTTT.

This clonotype was recorded many times. This chain uses TRBV3-1 with TRBJ1-1; no clear D gene. CDR3 length: 14 amino acids. The germline V gene encodes CDR1 LGHDT and CDR2 YNNKEL (reference sequence). V was clipped by 1 base and J by 7 bases, with 13 bases between them. The CDR3 DNA sequence: TGTGCCAGCAGCCAAGCCCCTCTAGAGGGTGAAGCTTTCTTT. This translates into CASSQAPLEGEAFF.

This clonotype was counted between two and nine times. This chain connects TRBV6-2 or TRBV6-3 to TRBJ2-1; 8 bases are shared with TRBD2. CDR3 length equals 13 residues. Germline CDR1 MNHEY, CDR2 SVGEGT. V lost 6 bases to trimming and J lost 12 bases; unmatched junction nucleotides: 10. CDR3 DNA sequence: TGTGCCAGCAGCATGACTAGCGCGGGTCTGCAGTTCTTC. It yields the protein CASSMTSAGLQFF.

The CDR3 DNA follows: TGTGCCAGCAGCCCCTGGCCCCCGGGGAGCAATCAGCCCCAGCATTTT. It codes for CASSPWPPGSNQPQHF. This sequence joins TRBV7-2 and TRBJ1-5; no definite D call. The CDR3 extends over 16 amino acids. Germline values: CDR1 SGHTA, CDR2 FQGNSA. Trimming took off 5 bases at V and 1 base at J, with 15 bases between the two ends.

This clonotype was observed at least ten times. The chain couples TRBV18 to TRBJ2-5; D is possibly TRBD1 (6 bases). Trimming removed 0 bases from V and 5 bases from J, with 10 bases in between. CDR1 and CDR2 from the germline V gene are KGHSH and LQKENI. The CDR3 extends over 14 amino acids. CDR3 coding DNA: TGTGCCAGCTCACCACCGCAGGGGCGCGAGACCCAGTACTTC. Its protein product is CASSPPQGRETQYF. Looking up the rest from reference TRBV18 and TRBJ2-5 gives the full variable domain: NAGVMQNPRHLVRRRGQEARLRCSPMKGHSHVYWYRQLPEEGLKFMVYLQKENIIDESGMPKERFSAEFPKEGPSILRIQQVVRGDSAAYFCASSPPQGRETQYFGPGTRLLVL.

The table lists this clonotype with many counts. The rearrangement links TRBV30 to TRBJ2-1, with TRBD1 identical over 8 bases. Germline V CDR1 and CDR2: GTSNPN, SVGIG (reference sequence). The V gene end was trimmed by 1 base and the J gene end by 3 bases; junction bases not matched to a gene: 2. The CDR3 is 14 amino acids. CDR3 nucleotide sequence: TGTGCCTGGAGTGGAGACAGGGGCTACAATGAGCAGTTCTTC. Translation gives CAWSGDRGYNEQFF.

This clonotype was seen many times. The rearrangement links TRBV18 to TRBJ2-7; D gene uncertain. Germline V gene sequence: CDR1 KGHSH, CDR2 LQKENI. V was pared by 6 bases and J by 6 bases, with 12 bases between. This CDR3 is 12 amino acids long. CDR3: CASSGSLFEQYF. CDR3 coding DNA: TGTGCCAGCTCGGGCAGTTTGTTCGAGCAGTACTTC.

This clonotype was seen at least ten times. The genes are TRBV28 and TRBJ2-5; D gene uncertain. Germline V gene data show CDR1 as MDHEN and CDR2 as SYDVKM. The CDR3 has 13 residues. The V end lost 4 bases, the J end lost 1 base, and 7 bases lay between the germline ends. CDR3 coding DNA: TGTGCCAGCAGTTATAGATTCCAAGAGACCCAGTACTTC. As protein: CASSYRFQETQYF.